These T cell receptor beta chains were read from a single sample in a study of CD8+ T cells in alopecia areata. Profiling relied on immunoSEQ multiplex PCR, and the TCRdb table lists in-frame clones only, not all of them. The sample contains 150,000 to 200,000 clones, about three fifths of which appear only once. The sample in question was CD4+ T cells sorted from blood, obtained at week 4, from a patient treated with tofacitinib. The receptors come from a human donor with alopecia areata. The conserved cysteine and the conserved F or W are not part of the CDR3 here. Only some rows state a clone size, as once, few, many or a class for expanded clones.

v_call,clone_size,j_call,cdr3_aa
TRBV5-1,-,TRBJ1-2,ASSQVPGQGGNYGYT
TRBV10-3,-,TRBJ1-6,AISKTGAQNNSPLH
TRBV18,-,TRBJ2-7,ASSPADRGGYEQY
TRBV29-1,-,TRBJ1-1,SVVPRDTEAF
TRBV4-2,-,TRBJ1-6,ASSQVRASKWPLH
TRBV20-1,-,TRBJ2-5,SAPLKETQY
TRBV30,-,TRBJ1-1,AWSGGGDTEAF
TRBV5-1,-,TRBJ1-1,ASSFQGEGMNTEAF
TRBV30,-,TRBJ1-2,AWSPDRGKYGYT
TRBV7-9,few,TRBJ1-1,ASSQGRLNTEAF
TRBV30,few,TRBJ2-7,AWTNFGGSYEQY
TRBV6-1,-,TRBJ1-1,ASSEAMNTEAF
TRBV28,-,TRBJ2-5,ASSLAGQGTETQY
TRBV5-1,few,TRBJ2-5,ASSSSGPETQY
TRBV30,-,TRBJ2-7,AWSRDSRPYEQY
TRBV5-6,-,TRBJ2-1,ASSLRGGKTYNEQF
TRBV5-1,-,TRBJ2-3,ASSLEPGSDTQY
TRBV30,-,TRBJ1-6,AWSRQSNSPLH
TRBV2,-,TRBJ1-5,ASNSVPQPQH
TRBV14,-,TRBJ2-3,ASSQDRGYDAQY
TRBV20-1,-,TRBJ2-7,SAKTGAEQY
TRBV10-3,-,TRBJ2-7,AILESSGVYEQY
TRBV5-6,-,TRBJ2-7,ASSPPGTATYEQY
TRBV29-1,few,TRBJ2-5,SATIGRGQTQY
TRBV11-2,-,TRBJ2-3,ASREGAQPQY
TRBV5-1,-,TRBJ2-5,ASSLLPREEETQY
TRBV29-1,few,TRBJ2-3,SVEDTTGYTDTQY
TRBV15,-,TRBJ2-5,ATSREQGSMETQY
TRBV5-1,-,TRBJ1-1,ASSSTANTEAF
TRBV2,once,TRBJ2-1,ASSRIRSDEQF
TRBV30,-,TRBJ1-4,AWSPHQDEKLF
TRBV7-9,-,TRBJ2-5,ASSFSGQQETQY